The clone carrying this T cell receptor beta chain was seen a handful of times. Antigen specificity is unknown. CDR1 and CDR2 (germline): SQVTM, ANQGSEA. CDR3 length equals 14 residues. Trimming removed 4 bases from V and 9 bases from J; junction bases left unmatched: 8. This sample is part of a study of cytomegalovirus exposure and HLA in healthy donors. Overall study results and limits: An analysis was carried out later, and it reportedly showed fewer N-insertions in an Asian-associated ancestry cluster than the approximately 680-donor mean. Certain indistinguishable V segments, among them TRBV6-2 and TRBV6-3, were excluded. As immune exposure information, only CMV serostatus was available. Presence/absence analysis assumed near-uniform sequencing depth across donors.

Primers included in the PCR were 60 Vbeta and 13 Jbeta primers. Only in-frame clones appear in the TCRdb table, and some are missing; sequencing was by immunoSEQ multiplex PCR. The data hold about 130,000 clones, with 76% observed a single time. The chain uses TRBV29-1 and TRBJ2-3, with TRBD2 matching 12 bases. This clonotype was sampled from a man aged 35-49 years in good health and CMV-seronegative. Sequencing used PBMCs. In nucleotides, the CDR3 is TGCAGCGTTGTGCCTAGCGGGGGGGCAAGGACGCAGTATTTT. Protein sequence: CSVVPSGGARTQYF.